The 4 T cell receptor beta chains below all came from one sample that was sequenced in a study of OX40 agonist ivuxolimab in advanced cancers. Repertoires were generated with immunoSEQ multiplex PCR, while TCRdb's copy carries only in-frame clones and drops some. The sample lists 75,000 or so clones, almost 85% seen once, with 7.9% in the top ten. Sample: CD4+ or CD8+ T cells sorted from blood, taken in a trial of the OX40 agonist ivuxolimab. These receptors all stem from an adult with an advanced solid tumor such as melanoma, head and neck, liver or kidney cancer.

The chain is built from TRBV27 and TRBJ1-2, with D possibly TRBD1 on 5 matching bases. This CDR3 spans 13 amino acids. Per the germline V gene, CDR1 is MNHEY and CDR2 is SMNVEV (reference sequence). V shed 6 bases and J shed 3 bases, with 11 bases lying between them. The CDR3 DNA is TGTGCCAGCAGCCAGGGAGTTTACTATGGCTACACCTTC. Translation: CASSQGVYYGYTF.

CDR3 amino acids: CASSPQSVSYYGYTF. CDR3 nucleotides: TGTGCCAGCAGCCCTCAGTCCGTCTCATACTATGGCTACACCTTC. This rearrangement joins TRBV7-8 to TRBJ1-2; no clear D. V lost 5 bases and J 3 bases, leaving 16 bases between the germline ends. Germline assignment: CDR1 SGHVS and CDR2 FQNEAQ. The CDR3 spans 15 residues.

J is TRBJ1-2 and V is TRBV27; D remains ambiguous. Trimming cost V 2 bases and J 2 bases, with 9 bases left between them. This CDR3 comprises 14 residues. Germline CDR1 MNHEY, CDR2 SMNVEV (reference sequence). In DNA form, the CDR3 reads TGTGCCAGCAGTTTACAGGCGGGAAACTATGGCTACACCTTC. It is translated as CASSLQAGNYGYTF.

This sequence joins TRBV9 and TRBJ1-6; 10 nucleotides agree with TRBD1. This CDR3 is 16 amino acids long. J lost 7 bases, V lost 3 bases, and 7 bases had no gene match. Germline V gene data show CDR1 as SGDLS and CDR2 as YYNGEE. The DNA for the CDR3 is TGTGCCAGCAGCGCCCTCCCGGGACAGGGGAATTCACCCCTCCACTTT. Translating it yields CASSALPGQGNSPLHF.